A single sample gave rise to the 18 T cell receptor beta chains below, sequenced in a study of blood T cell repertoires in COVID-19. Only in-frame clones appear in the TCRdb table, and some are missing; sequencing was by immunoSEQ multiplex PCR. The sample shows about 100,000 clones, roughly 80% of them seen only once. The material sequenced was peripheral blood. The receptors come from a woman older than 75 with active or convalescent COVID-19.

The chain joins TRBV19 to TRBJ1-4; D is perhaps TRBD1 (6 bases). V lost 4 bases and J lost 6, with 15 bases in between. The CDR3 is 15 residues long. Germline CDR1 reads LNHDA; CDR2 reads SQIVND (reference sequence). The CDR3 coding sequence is TGTGCCAGTAGTACCAATCCGGGACACCATGAAAAACTGTTTTTT. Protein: CASSTNPGHHEKLFF.

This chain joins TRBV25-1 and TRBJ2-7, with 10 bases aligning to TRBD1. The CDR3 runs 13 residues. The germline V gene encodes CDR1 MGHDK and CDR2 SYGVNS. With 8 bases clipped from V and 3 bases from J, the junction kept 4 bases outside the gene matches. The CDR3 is CASEGQGVYEQYF. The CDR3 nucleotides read TGTGCCAGCGAAGGACAGGGGGTCTACGAGCAGTACTTC.

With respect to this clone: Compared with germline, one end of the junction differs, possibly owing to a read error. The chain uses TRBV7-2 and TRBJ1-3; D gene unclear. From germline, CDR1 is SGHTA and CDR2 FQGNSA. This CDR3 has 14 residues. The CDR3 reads CASTVISPGSTIYF. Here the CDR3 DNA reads TGTGCCAGCACCGTCATCTCGCCAGGAAGCACCATATATTTT.

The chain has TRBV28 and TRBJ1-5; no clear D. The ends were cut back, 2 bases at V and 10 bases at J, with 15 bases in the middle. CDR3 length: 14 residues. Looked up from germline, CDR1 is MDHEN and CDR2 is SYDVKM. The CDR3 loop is CASSLGGGLYPQHF. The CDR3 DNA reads TGTGCCAGCAGTTTAGGCGGAGGCTTGTATCCCCAGCATTTT.

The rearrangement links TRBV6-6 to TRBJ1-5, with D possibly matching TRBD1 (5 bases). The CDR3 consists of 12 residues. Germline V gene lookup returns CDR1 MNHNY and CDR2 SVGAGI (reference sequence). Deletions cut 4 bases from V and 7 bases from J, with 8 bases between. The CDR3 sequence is CASSSRGQPQHF. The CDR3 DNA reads TGTGCCAGCAGTTCAAGGGGACAGCCCCAGCATTTT.

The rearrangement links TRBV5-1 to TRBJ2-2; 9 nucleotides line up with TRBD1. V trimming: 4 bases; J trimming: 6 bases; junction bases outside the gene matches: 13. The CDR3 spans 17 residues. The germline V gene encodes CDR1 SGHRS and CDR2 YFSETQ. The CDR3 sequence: CASSRTKDRGGAGELFF. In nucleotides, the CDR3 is TGCGCCAGCAGCCGGACCAAGGACAGGGGAGGCGCCGGGGAGCTGTTTTTT.

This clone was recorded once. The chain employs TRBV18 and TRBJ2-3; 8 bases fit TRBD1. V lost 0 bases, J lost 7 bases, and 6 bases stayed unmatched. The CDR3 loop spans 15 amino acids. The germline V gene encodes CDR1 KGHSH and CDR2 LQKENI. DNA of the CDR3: TGTGCCAGCTCACCACCGGGACAGGCAGGGCATACGCAGTATTTT. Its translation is CASSPPGQAGHTQYF.

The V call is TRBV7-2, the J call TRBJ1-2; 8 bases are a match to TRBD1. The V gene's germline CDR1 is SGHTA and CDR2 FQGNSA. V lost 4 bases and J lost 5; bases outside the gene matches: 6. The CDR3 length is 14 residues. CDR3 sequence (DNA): TGTGCCAGCAGCTCTGACAGGGGCGGATATGGCTACACCTTC. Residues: CASSSDRGGYGYTF. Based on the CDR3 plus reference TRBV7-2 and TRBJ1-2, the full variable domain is GAGVSQSPSNKVTEKGKDVELRCDPISGHTALYWYRQSLGQGLEFLIYFQGNSAPDKSGLPSDRFSAERTGGSVSTLTIQRTQQEDSAVYLCASSSDRGGYGYTFGSGTRLTVV.

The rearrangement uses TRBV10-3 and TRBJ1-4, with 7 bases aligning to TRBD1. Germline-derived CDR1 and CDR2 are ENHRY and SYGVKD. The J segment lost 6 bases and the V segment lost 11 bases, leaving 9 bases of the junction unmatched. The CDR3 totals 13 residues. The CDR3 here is CASSGTADEKLFF. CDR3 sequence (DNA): TGTGCCTCCTCCGGGACAGCAGATGAAAAACTGTTTTTT.

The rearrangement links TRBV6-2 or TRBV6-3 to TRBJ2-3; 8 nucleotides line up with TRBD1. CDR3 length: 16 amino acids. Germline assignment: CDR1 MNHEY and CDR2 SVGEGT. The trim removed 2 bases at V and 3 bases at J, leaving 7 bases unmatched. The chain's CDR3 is CASSYLAGTGTDTQYF. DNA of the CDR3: TGTGCCAGCAGTTACCTCGCCGGGACAGGAACAGATACGCAGTATTTT.

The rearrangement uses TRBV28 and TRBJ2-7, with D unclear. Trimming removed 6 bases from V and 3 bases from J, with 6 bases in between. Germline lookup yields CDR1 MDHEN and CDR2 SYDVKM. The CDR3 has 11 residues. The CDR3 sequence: CASSRGYEQYF. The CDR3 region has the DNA TGTGCCAGCAGCCGAGGCTACGAGCAGTACTTC. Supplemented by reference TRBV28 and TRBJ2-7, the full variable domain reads DVKVTQSSRYLVKRTGEKVFLECVQDMDHENMFWYRQDPGLGLRLIYFSYDVKMKEKGDIPEGYSVSREKKERFSLILESASTNQTSMYLCASSRGYEQYFGPGTRLTVT.

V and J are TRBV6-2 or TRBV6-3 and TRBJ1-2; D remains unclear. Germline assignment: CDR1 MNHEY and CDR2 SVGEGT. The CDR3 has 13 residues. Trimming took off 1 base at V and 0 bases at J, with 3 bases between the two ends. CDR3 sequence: CASSYFTNYGYTF. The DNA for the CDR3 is TGTGCCAGCAGTTACTTTACTAACTATGGCTACACCTTC.

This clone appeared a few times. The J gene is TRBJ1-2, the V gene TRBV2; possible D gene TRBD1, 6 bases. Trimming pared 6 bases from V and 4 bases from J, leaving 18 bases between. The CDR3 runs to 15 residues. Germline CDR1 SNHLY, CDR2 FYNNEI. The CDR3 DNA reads TGTGCCAGCAGGGCCTCTCCTGGGGGCGGCTATGGCTACACCTTC. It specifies CASRASPGGGYGYTF.

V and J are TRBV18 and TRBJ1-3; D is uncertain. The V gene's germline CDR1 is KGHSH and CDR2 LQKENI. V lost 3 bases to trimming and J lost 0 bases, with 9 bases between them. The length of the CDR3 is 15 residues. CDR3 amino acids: CASSPFSGSGNTIYF. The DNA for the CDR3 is TGTGCCAGCTCACCCTTTTCGGGCTCTGGAAACACCATATATTTT.

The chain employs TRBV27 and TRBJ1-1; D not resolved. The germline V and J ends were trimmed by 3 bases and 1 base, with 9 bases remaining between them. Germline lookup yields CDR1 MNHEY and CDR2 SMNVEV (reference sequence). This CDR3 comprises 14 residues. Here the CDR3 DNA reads TGTGCCAGCAGTTTGGAGGCGCGGAACACTGAAGCTTTCTTT. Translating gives CASSLEARNTEAFF.

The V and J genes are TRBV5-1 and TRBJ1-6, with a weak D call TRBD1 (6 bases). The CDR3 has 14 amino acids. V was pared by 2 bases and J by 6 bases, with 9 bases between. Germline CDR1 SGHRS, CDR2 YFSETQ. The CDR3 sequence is CASSFLDSNSPLHF. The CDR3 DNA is TGCGCCAGCAGCTTTCTGGACAGTAATTCACCCCTCCACTTT.

The chain's CDR3 is CASRSTDYGYTF. The CDR3 DNA sequence: TGTGCCAGCAGATCGACAGACTATGGCTACACCTTC. V and J are TRBV12-3 or TRBV12-4 and TRBJ1-2; a possible D gene is TRBD1 (5 bases). The V and J ends lost 6 bases and 3 bases respectively, with 8 bases between them. CDR3 length: 12 amino acids.

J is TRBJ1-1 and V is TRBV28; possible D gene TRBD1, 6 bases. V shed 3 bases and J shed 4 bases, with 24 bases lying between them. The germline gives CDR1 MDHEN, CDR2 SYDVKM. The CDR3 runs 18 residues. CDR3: CASSFFMFLGGASTEAFF. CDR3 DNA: TGTGCCAGCAGTTTTTTTATGTTTTTGGGGGGGGCGAGCACTGAAGCTTTCTTT.